Listed here are 24 T cell receptor beta chains from one sample, sequenced in a study of glioma-infiltrating T cells. Using RNA template, CDR3s of TCR alpha and beta were amplified with iRepertoire arm-PCR. TCRdb reanalysed the multiplex PCR reads using MiXCR and keeps one entry per CDR3 protein. This sample has 300,000 to 400,000 distinct CDR3 sequences; around 45% occur once, and the top ten carry around 13%. The sample comprised glioma tissue, nonneoplastic brain tissue, or PBMCs (not recorded which). The receptors come from a human donor with low-grade glioma or glioblastoma, undergoing nonglioma brain surgery, or in good health (not recorded which).

J is TRBJ2-3 and V is TRBV4-2, with 9 positions matching TRBD2. Trimming removed 1 base from V and 4 bases from J; junction bases left unmatched: 9. This CDR3 contains 17 residues. Germline lookup yields CDR1 LGHNA and CDR2 YNFKEQ. DNA of the CDR3: TGTGCCAGCAGCCAAGTTTTCGGGACTAGCCCTTCAGATACGCAGTATTTT. It yields the protein CASSQVFGTSPSDTQYF.

The rearrangement uses TRBV3-1 and TRBJ2-7, with a weak D call TRBD1 (5 bases). CDR3 size: 14 residues. Germline-derived CDR1 and CDR2 are LGHDT and YNNKEL (reference sequence). With 2 bases removed from V and 3 bases from J, the gap between germline ends came to 11 bases. CDR3: CASSQFQGFYEQYF. The CDR3 DNA is TGTGCCAGCAGCCAATTTCAGGGCTTCTACGAGCAGTACTTC.

The J gene is TRBJ1-2, the V gene TRBV5-1; perhaps TRBD1 as D (6 bases). The CDR3 is 14 amino acids. Per germline, CDR1 SGHRS and CDR2 YFSETQ. With 3 bases removed from V and 6 bases from J, the gap between germline ends came to 15 bases. This chain's CDR3 is CASSSQIGGDGYTF. Here the CDR3 DNA reads TGCGCCAGCAGCTCTCAGATAGGGGGAGATGGCTACACCTTC.

A remark on this clonotype: As the CDR3 is not closed by the conserved phenylalanine or tryptophan, this likely results from a read error. The CDR3 DNA sequence: TGTGCCAGCAGCTTGAGGACACCGTCTGGAAACACCATATATTCT. It codes for CASSLRTPSGNTIYS. The V call is TRBV7-9, the J call TRBJ1-3, with D perhaps matching TRBD1 (5 bases). The V gene's germline CDR1 is SEHNR and CDR2 FQNEAQ (reference sequence). There are 15 residues in the CDR3. The V gene lost 3 bases and the J gene lost 1 base, with 10 bases spanning the gap.

A few counts support this clonotype. The gene calls are TRBV6-1 and TRBJ2-7; 9 bases fit TRBD2. The CDR3 totals 15 residues. Trimming took 8 bases from V and 4 from J; bases not matched to a gene: 12. The germline V gene has CDR1 MNHNS and CDR2 SASEGT. In DNA form, the CDR3 reads TGTGCCAGCGGCCCTAGCGGGACGGCCTCGTACGAGCAGTACTTC. It codes for CASGPSGTASYEQYF.

This clonotype came up many times. The chain combines TRBV6-1 with TRBJ2-7; 8 bases agree with TRBD1. This CDR3 is 14 amino acids long. Germline lookup yields CDR1 MNHNS and CDR2 SASEGT. The junction had 3 bases not matched to a gene; V was cut back by 5 bases and J by 0 bases. The CDR3 coding sequence is TGTGCCAGCAGTCGGACAGGGAGCTCCTACGAGCAGTACTTC. It specifies CASSRTGSSYEQYF.

Remarks on this clonotype: One end of the junction does not line up with germline, which may come from a read error. This chain connects TRBV6-1 to TRBJ2-1, with 7 bases fitting TRBD1. There are 22 residues in the CDR3. Germline values: CDR1 MNHNS, CDR2 SASEGT. The CDR3 bases are TGTGCCACCAGTGATCCTAAGGGTGACCGCCCGGACAGGACCCTTAACATTTATGAGCAGTTCTTC. Translated: CATSDPKGDRPDRTLNIYEQFF.

This clonotype was picked up many times. V gene TRBV6-2 or TRBV6-3 combines with J gene TRBJ2-7, with a weak D call TRBD2 (5 bases). The germline V gene has CDR1 MNHEY and CDR2 SVGEGT. CDR3 length: 14 amino acids. Trimming took 0 bases from V and 7 from J, leaving 13 bases between them. CDR3 in DNA: TGTGCCAGCAGTTACTCGAGGGTCACAGATGAGCAGTACTTC. This codes for CASSYSRVTDEQYF.

The sample holds a few counts of this clonotype. The chain carries TRBV7-2 and TRBJ2-3; possibly TRBD2 for D (5 bases). V lost 1 base, J lost 10 bases, and 9 bases lay in between. The CDR3 has 12 residues. Germline CDR1 reads SGHTA; CDR2 reads FQGNSA. The CDR3 nucleotides read TGTGCCAGCAGCTTAGATCTGGAGGCGCAGTATTTT. This sequence encodes CASSLDLEAQYF.

In this sample, this clonotype turned up a few times. V usage is TRBV12-3 or TRBV12-4 and J usage is TRBJ1-4; D is possibly TRBD1 (5 bases). Trimming left V 5 bases short and J 8 bases short, with 15 bases between. CDR3 length: 14 amino acids. In DNA, the CDR3 is TGTGCCAGCAGTCCCCCGGGGGTAGGAGAAAAACTGTTTTTT. As protein: CASSPPGVGEKLFF.

This clonotype was counted many times. The V call is TRBV10-3, the J call TRBJ1-1; D gene ambiguous. V was clipped by 0 bases and J by 2 bases, with 10 bases between them. The germline gives CDR1 ENHRY, CDR2 SYGVKD. This CDR3 is 15 amino acids long. The CDR3 loop reads CAISESAVDNTEAFF. As DNA, the CDR3 is TGTGCCATCAGTGAGTCGGCTGTCGATAACACTGAAGCTTTCTTT.

V is TRBV14 and J is TRBJ1-2, with TRBD1 matching over 9 bases. CDR1 and CDR2 from the germline V gene are SGHDN and FVKESK. V trimming: 6 bases; J trimming: 6 bases; junction bases outside the gene matches: 5. The CDR3 has 13 amino acids. CDR3 region: CASRGTGKNGYTF. For the CDR3, the DNA is TGTGCCAGCAGAGGGACAGGGAAAAATGGCTACACCTTC.

The chain is built from TRBV27 and TRBJ2-1, with TRBD2 matching over 8 bases. Germline V gives CDR1 MNHEY, CDR2 SMNVEV (reference sequence). The CDR3 contains 20 residues. After removal of 10 bases from V and 4 bases from J, the junction contained 27 bases not matched to a gene. The CDR3 DNA follows: TGTGCCAATCAAAATATCCCGGGACTAGATGCAATTTGGGTTTACAATGAGCAGTTCTTC. It is translated as CANQNIPGLDAIWVYNEQFF.

Comments on this clonotype: Just one base apart from a much larger clone, this may be a read error. This rearrangement joins TRBV6-2 or TRBV6-3 to TRBJ1-1; D is possibly TRBD1 (6 bases). This CDR3 contains 13 residues. The germline V gene has CDR1 MNHEY and CDR2 SVGEGT. The CDR3 is CASTVDRFTGAFF. The DNA for the CDR3 is TGTGCCAGCACCGTCGACAGGTTCACTGGAGCTTTCTTT.

This clonotype was found a few times. The V and J genes are TRBV28 and TRBJ2-1; 7 bases agree with TRBD1. Germline trimming cut 4 bases from V and 12 bases from J; bases unmatched to any gene: 15. CDR1 is MDHEN, CDR2 SYDVKM, per germline. The CDR3 is 15 residues long. The CDR3 DNA follows: TGTGCCAGCAGTTCCGGCGCTTCAAAGGGGACAGCGCAGTTCTTC. Protein: CASSSGASKGTAQFF. The variable domain in full, completed from reference TRBV28 and TRBJ2-1, reads DVKVTQSSRYLVKRTGEKVFLECVQDMDHENMFWYRQDPGLGLRLIYFSYDVKMKEKGDIPEGYSVSREKKERFSLILESASTNQTSMYLCASSSGASKGTAQFFGPGTRLTVL.

This chain connects TRBV14 to TRBJ2-1; 9 positions match TRBD2. Germline-derived CDR1 and CDR2 are SGHDN and FVKESK. V was pared by 6 bases and J by 8 bases, with 11 bases of the junction left unmatched. There are 15 residues in the CDR3. CDR3 in DNA: TGTGCCAGCAGTTACTTGGCGGGAGGGCCGGATGAGCAGTTCTTC. Protein: CASSYLAGGPDEQFF.

Remarks on this clonotype: A much larger clonotype is one base distant, so this may be a read error. The rearrangement links TRBV6-5 to TRBJ1-5; maybe TRBD1 (5 bases). Germline loops: CDR1 MNHEY, CDR2 SVGAGI. The length of the CDR3 is 13 residues. Trimming left V 2 bases short and J 11 bases short, with 13 bases between. CDR3 loop: CASSYPPGPTQHF. CDR3 DNA: TGTGCCAGCAGTTACCCGCCGGGACCAACCCAGCATTTT.

The sample holds a few counts of this clonotype. The chain joins TRBV10-3 to TRBJ2-3; maybe TRBD2 (5 bases). The CDR3 loop spans 16 amino acids. V was pared by 0 bases and J by 0 bases, with 10 bases between. CDR1 is ENHRY and CDR2 is SYGVKD in the germline V gene. CDR3 nucleotide sequence: TGTGCCATCAGTGAGTCGGCTAGCTGGAGCACAGATACGCAGTATTTT. As protein: CAISESASWSTDTQYF.

The chain employs TRBV6-1 and TRBJ2-5; D is possibly TRBD2 (5 bases). This CDR3 is 16 amino acids long. With 3 bases removed from V and 0 bases from J, the gap between germline ends came to 14 bases. Germline-derived CDR1 and CDR2 are MNHNS and SASEGT. CDR3 coding DNA: TGTGCCAGCAGTGAGCAGAACGGGGTCCACCAAGAGACCCAGTACTTC. It specifies CASSEQNGVHQETQYF.

This rearrangement joins TRBV20-1 to TRBJ1-1; unclear D gene. Germline CDR1 is DFQATT and CDR2 is SNEGSKA (reference sequence). Trimming took 3 bases from V and 7 from J, leaving 12 bases between them. This CDR3 spans 12 amino acids. CDR3 loop: CSARATQDEAFF. The CDR3 DNA follows: TGCAGTGCTAGGGCTACCCAGGATGAAGCTTTCTTT.

V usage is TRBV7-2 and J usage is TRBJ2-4; 10 positions agree with TRBD1. The DNA end lines up better with TRBJ2-1; the J call may be wrong. Germline CDR1 SGHTA, CDR2 FQGNSA. CDR3 length: 15 amino acids. The CDR3: CASSRGTGAINIQFF. The CDR3 coding sequence is TGTGCCAGCAGCCGTGGGACAGGGGCTATAAACATTCAGTTCTTC.

Of note for this clonotype: Being one base from a much bigger clone, this may be a read error. This chain joins TRBV4-2 and TRBJ2-7; TRBD2 is a possible D gene (6 bases). The CDR3 spans 14 residues. The germline gives CDR1 LGHNA, CDR2 YNFKEQ. CDR3 residues: CASSPLAGRYEQCF. In DNA, the CDR3 is TGTGCCAGCAGCCCTCTTGCGGGAAGGTACGAGCAGTGCTTC.

About this clonotype: A much larger clone lies a single base off, so this may be a read error. The rearrangement links TRBV6-2 or TRBV6-3 to TRBJ2-1, with unresolved D. CDR1 MNHEY and CDR2 SVGEGT come from the germline V gene. The CDR3 spans 15 residues. Trimming cost V 9 bases and J 5 bases, with 20 bases left between them. CDR3 nucleotide sequence: TGTGCCAGAAGCCGACGGCTTCTTCACGACAATGAGCAGTTCTTC. Its translation is CARSRRLLHDNEQFF.

This clonotype was detected only a few times. The chain recombines TRBV19 with TRBJ2-7; perhaps D is TRBD1 or TRBD2 (6 bases each). The CDR3 has 17 residues. Germline loops: CDR1 LNHDA, CDR2 SQIVND (reference sequence). The ends were cut back, 6 bases at V and 7 bases at J, with 28 bases in the middle. The CDR3 region has the DNA TGTGCCAGTAGCGAATACTACTGGGGGGCAGGAGACTTGGAGCAGTACTTC. Its translation is CASSEYYWGAGDLEQYF.